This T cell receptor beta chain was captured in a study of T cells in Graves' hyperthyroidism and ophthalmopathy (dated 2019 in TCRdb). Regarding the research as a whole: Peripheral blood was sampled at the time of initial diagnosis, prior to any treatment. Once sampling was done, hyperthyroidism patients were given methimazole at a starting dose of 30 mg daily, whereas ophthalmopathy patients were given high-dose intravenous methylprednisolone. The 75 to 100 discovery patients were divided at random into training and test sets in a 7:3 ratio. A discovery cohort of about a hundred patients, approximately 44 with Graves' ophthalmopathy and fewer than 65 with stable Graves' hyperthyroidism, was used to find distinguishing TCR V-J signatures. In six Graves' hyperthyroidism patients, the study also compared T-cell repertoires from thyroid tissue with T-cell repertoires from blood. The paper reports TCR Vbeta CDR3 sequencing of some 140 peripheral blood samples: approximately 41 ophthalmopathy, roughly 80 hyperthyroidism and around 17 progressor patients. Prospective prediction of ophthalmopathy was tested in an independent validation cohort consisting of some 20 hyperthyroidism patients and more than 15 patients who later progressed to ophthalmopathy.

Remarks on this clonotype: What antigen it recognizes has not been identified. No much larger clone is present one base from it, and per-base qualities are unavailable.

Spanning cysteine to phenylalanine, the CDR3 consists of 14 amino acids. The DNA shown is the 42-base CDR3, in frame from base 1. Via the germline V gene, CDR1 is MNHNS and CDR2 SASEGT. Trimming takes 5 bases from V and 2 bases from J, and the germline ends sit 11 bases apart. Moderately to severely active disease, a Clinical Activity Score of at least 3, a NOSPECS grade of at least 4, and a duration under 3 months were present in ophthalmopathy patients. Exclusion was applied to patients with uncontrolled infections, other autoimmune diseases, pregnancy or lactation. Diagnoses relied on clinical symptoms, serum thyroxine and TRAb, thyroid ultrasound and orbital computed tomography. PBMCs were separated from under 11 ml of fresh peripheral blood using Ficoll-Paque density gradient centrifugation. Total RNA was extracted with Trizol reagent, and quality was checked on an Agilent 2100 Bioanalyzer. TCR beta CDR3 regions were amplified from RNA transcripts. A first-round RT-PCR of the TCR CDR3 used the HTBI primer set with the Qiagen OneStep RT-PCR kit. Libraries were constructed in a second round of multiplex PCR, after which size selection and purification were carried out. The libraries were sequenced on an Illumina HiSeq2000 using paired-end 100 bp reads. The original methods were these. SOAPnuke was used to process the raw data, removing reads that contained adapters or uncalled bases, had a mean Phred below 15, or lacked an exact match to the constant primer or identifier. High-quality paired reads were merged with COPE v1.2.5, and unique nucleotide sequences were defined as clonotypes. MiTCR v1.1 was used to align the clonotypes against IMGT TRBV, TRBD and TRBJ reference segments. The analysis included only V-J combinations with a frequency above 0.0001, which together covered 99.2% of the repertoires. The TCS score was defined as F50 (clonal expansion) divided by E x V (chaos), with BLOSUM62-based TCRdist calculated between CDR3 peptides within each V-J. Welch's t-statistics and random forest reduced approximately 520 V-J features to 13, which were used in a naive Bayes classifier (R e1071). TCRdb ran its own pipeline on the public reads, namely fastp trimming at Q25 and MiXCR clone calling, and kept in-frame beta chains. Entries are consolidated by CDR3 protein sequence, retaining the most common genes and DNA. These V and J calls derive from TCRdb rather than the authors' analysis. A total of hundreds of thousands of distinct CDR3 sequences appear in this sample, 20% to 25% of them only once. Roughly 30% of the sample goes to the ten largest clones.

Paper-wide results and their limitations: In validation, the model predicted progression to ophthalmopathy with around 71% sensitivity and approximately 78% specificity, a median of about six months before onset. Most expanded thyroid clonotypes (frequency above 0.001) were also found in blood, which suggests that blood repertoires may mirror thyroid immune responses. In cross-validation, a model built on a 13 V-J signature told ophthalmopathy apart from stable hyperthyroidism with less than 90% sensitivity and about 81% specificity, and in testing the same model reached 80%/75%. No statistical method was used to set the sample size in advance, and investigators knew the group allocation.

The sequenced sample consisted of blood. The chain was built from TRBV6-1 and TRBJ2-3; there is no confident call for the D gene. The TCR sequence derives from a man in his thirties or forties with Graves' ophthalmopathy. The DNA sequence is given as TGTGCCAGCAGTTGGAACGGTGACACAGATACGCAGTATTTT. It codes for CASSWNGDTDTQYF.